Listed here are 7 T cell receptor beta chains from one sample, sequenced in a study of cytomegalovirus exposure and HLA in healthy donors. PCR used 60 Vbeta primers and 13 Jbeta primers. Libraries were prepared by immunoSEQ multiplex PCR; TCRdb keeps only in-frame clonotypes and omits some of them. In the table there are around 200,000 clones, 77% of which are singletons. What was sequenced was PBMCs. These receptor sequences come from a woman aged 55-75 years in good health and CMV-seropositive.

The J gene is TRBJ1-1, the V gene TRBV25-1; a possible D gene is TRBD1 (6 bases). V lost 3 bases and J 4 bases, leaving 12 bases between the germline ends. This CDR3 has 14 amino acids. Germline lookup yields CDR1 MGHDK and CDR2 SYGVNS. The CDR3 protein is CASSDLQGSTEAFF. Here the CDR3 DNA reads TGTGCCAGCAGTGATCTCCAGGGGAGCACTGAAGCTTTCTTT.

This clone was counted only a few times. CDR3 coding DNA: TGTGCCAGCAGCCTGATGACAGGGGGCGCGGGCTATGGCTACACCTTC. Protein: CASSLMTGGAGYGYTF. This chain uses TRBV28 with TRBJ1-2; 10 positions agree with TRBD1. Germline CDR1 MDHEN, CDR2 SYDVKM. Trimming took 6 bases from V and 4 from J; bases not matched to a gene: 11. The CDR3 totals 16 residues.

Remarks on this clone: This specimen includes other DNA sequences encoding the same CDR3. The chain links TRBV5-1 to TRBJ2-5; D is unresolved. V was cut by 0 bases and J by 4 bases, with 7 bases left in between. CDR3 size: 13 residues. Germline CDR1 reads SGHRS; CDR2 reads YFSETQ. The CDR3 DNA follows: TGCGCCAGCAGCTTGGGCCCGGGAGAGACCCAGTACTTC. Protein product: CASSLGPGETQYF.

The CDR3 DNA reads as TGTGCCAGCTCACCTGGGACTTCTACGGGCACTGAAGCTTTCTTT. It encodes CASSPGTSTGTEAFF. The V and J genes are TRBV18 and TRBJ1-1; D is possibly TRBD1 (5 bases). The V end was cut by 3 bases, the J end by 4 bases, with 15 bases between. Germline assignment: CDR1 KGHSH and CDR2 LQKENI. The CDR3 length is 15 residues.

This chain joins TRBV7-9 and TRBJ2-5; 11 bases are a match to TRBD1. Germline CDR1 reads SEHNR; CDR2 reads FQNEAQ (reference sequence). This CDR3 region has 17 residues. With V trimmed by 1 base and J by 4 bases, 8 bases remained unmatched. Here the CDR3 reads CASSLGTGGAEGETQYF. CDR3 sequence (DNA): TGTGCCAGCAGCTTAGGGACAGGGGGCGCGGAGGGAGAGACCCAGTACTTC.

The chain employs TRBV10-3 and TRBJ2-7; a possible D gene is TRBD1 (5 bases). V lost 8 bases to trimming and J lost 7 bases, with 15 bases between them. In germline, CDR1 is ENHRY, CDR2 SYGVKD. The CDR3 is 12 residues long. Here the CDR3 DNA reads TGTGCCATCGGTGCAGGGCCCGGGGAGCAGTACTTC. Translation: CAIGAGPGEQYF.

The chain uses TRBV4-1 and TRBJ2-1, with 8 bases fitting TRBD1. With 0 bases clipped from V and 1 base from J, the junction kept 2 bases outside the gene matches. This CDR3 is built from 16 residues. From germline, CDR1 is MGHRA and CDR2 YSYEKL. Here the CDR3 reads CASSQENRGSYNEQFF. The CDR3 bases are TGCGCCAGCAGCCAAGAGAACAGGGGGTCCTACAATGAGCAGTTCTTC.